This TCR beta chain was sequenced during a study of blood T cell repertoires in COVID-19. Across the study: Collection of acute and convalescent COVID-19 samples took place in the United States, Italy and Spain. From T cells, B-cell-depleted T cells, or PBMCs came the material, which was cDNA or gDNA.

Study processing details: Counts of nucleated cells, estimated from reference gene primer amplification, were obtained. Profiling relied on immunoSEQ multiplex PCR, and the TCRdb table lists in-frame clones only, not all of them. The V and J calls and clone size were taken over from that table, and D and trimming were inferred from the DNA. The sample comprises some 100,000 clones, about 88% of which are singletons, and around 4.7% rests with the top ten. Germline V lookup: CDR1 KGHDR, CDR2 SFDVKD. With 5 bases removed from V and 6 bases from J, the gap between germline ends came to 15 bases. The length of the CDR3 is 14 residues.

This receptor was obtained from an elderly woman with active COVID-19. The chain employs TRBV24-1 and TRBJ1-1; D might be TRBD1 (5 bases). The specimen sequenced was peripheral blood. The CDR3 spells CATSGQGETAEAFF. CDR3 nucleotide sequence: TGTGCCACCAGTGGGCAGGGTGAAACAGCTGAAGCTTTCTTT.